This T cell receptor beta chain comes out of a study of OX40 agonist ivuxolimab in advanced cancers. About the research overall: The dose-escalation group included hepatocellular carcinoma, melanoma, renal cell carcinoma and head and neck cancer. Having had anti-PD-1, anti-PD-L1 or anti-CTLA-4 therapy before was allowed, and approximately 40% had some.

Method: immunoSEQ multiplex PCR; TCRdb's copy keeps in-frame clones and lacks some. The sample carries about 81,000 clones, 80% to 90% recorded once. Trimming removed 2 bases at V and 4 bases at J, with 13 bases between. The CDR3 extends over 15 amino acids. Germline loops: CDR1 SGHTA, CDR2 FQGNSA. It was autoimmune disease history or systemic immunosuppression that excluded patients. Sampled blood was obtained at baseline, cycle 4 day 1, and cycle 7 day 1. Specimen: CD4+ or CD8+ T cells sorted from blood, collected in a trial of the OX40 agonist ivuxolimab. The chain couples TRBV7-2 to TRBJ2-3; D remains ambiguous. The TCR was taken from an adult with an advanced solid tumor such as melanoma, head and neck, liver or kidney cancer. CDR3 sequence: CASSLIALPADTQYF. The CDR3 DNA is TGTGCCAGCAGCTTAATCGCTCTTCCGGCAGATACGCAGTATTTT.